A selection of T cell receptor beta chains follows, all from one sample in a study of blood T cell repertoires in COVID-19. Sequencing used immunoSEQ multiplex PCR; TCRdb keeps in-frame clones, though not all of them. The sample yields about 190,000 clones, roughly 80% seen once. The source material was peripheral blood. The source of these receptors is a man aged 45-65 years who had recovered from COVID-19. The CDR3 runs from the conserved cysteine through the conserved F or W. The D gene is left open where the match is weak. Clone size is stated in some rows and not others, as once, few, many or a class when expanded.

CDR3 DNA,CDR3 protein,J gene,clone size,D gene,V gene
TGTGCCAGCAATTTTTCTACTTCCTATAATTCACCCCTCCACTTT,CASNFSTSYNSPLHF,TRBJ1-6,-,-,TRBV7-3
TGTGCCAGCAGCTCTCAAGGACATACCATTCAGTACTTC,CASSSQGHTIQYF,TRBJ2-4,-,-,TRBV7-2
TGTGCCAGCAGTTCCCGGGGACAGTTCAATCAGCCCCAGCATTTT,CASSSRGQFNQPQHF,TRBJ1-5,-,TRBD1,TRBV27
TGCGCCAGCAGCTTGGGCGGTCATAGCAATCAGCCCCAGCATTTT,CASSLGGHSNQPQHF,TRBJ1-5,few,-,TRBV5-1
TGTGCCAGCAGTTTATCAAGGCAGGGGACCGGGGAGCTGTTTTTT,CASSLSRQGTGELFF,TRBJ2-2,-,-,TRBV27
TGTGCCAGCAGCCCATTGCTTGGGAGGGGCGAGTACGAGCAGTACTTC,CASSPLLGRGEYEQYF,TRBJ2-7,-,TRBD2,TRBV3-1/TRBV3-2
TGTGCCAGCAGCCGGACAGGGGGAAATCAGCCCCAGCATTTT,CASSRTGGNQPQHF,TRBJ1-5,-,TRBD1,TRBV6-5
TGTGCCAGCAGCTTACACGACTCAACTAATGAAAAACTGTTTTTT,CASSLHDSTNEKLFF,TRBJ1-4,few,-,TRBV7-9
TGTGCCAGTAGTATTGCAGGCGTACGGGAGCAGTACTTC,CASSIAGVREQYF,TRBJ2-7,-,-,TRBV19
TGTGCCAGCAGCTCCCGTACTAGCTCCTATAATTCACCCCTCCACTTT,CASSSRTSSYNSPLHF,TRBJ1-6,-,-,TRBV7-2
TGTGCCAGCAGCTTAGTACTAGCGGGAAGTGAGCAGTTCTTC,CASSLVLAGSEQFF,TRBJ2-1,-,TRBD2,TRBV7-9
TGTGCCAGCAGGTGGACTAGCGGGGGATACGAGCAGTACTTC,CASRWTSGGYEQYF,TRBJ2-7,few,TRBD2,TRBV6-6
TGTGCCTGGAGTCTAGTGGGACTAGCGGGAGGAAGCTCCTACGAGCAGTACTTC,CAWSLVGLAGGSSYEQYF,TRBJ2-7,once,TRBD2,TRBV30
TGTGCCAGCAGCCAGCTGGGGCCTGAAACTGAAGCTTTCTTT,CASSQLGPETEAFF,TRBJ1-1,-,-,TRBV3-1/TRBV3-2
TGCGCCAGCAGTGGAACAGGGATCCCCTACGAGCAGTACTTC,CASSGTGIPYEQYF,TRBJ2-7,few,-,TRBV10-2
TGTGCCAGCAGTGAAAGGCACTCCGGGGAGGGAGGCTACACCTTC,CASSERHSGEGGYTF,TRBJ1-2,-,-,TRBV2
TGTGCCAGCAGTTTCAGTCCAGGGGTCAATCAGCCCCAGCATTTT,CASSFSPGVNQPQHF,TRBJ1-5,-,-,TRBV28
TGTGCCAGCTCACCAAGTGAGGCCAAAAACATTCAGTACTTC,CASSPSEAKNIQYF,TRBJ2-4,-,-,TRBV18
TGCAGCGTTGATACAGGGGATTGGTTTAATGAGCAGTTCTTC,CSVDTGDWFNEQFF,TRBJ2-1,-,TRBD1,TRBV29-1
TGCACCAGCAGCCAAGATATGAGGAGAGGGGCTTTCTTT,CTSSQDMRRGAFF,TRBJ1-1,-,-,TRBV1
TGTGCCTGGAGGGCGGGGTCGAACACCGGGGAGCTGTTTTTT,CAWRAGSNTGELFF,TRBJ2-2,-,-,TRBV30
TGTGCCAGCAGCGTAGCCGCGGGACCGAACACCGGGGAGCTGTTTTTT,CASSVAAGPNTGELFF,TRBJ2-2,-,-,TRBV9
TGTGCCAGCAGTCTACTACTAGCGGGAGGTCCAGATACGCAGTATTTT,CASSLLLAGGPDTQYF,TRBJ2-3,-,TRBD2,TRBV28
TGTGCCAGCAGGCAAAGTGGCGGCAACTACACCTTC,CASRQSGGNYTF,TRBJ1-2,-,-,TRBV12-3/TRBV12-4
TGTGCCAGTAGTGGGACAGGGGGCGTCGGCACTGAAGCTTTCTTT,CASSGTGGVGTEAFF,TRBJ1-1,-,TRBD1,TRBV19
TGTGCCAGCAGCCTTCTAGCGAGGAGGTTAGAGACCCAGTACTTC,CASSLLARRLETQYF,TRBJ2-5,-,-,TRBV7-9
TGTGCCAGCAGCGGGACAGGGGCGACCTACGAGCAGTACTTC,CASSGTGATYEQYF,TRBJ2-7,-,TRBD1,TRBV9
TGTGCCAGCAGCTTGACAGGGGAAGGAAACATTCAGTACTTC,CASSLTGEGNIQYF,TRBJ2-4,-,TRBD1,TRBV7-2
TGTGCCTGGAGTGGGGACAGTGACTCTGGAAACACCATATATTTT,CAWSGDSDSGNTIYF,TRBJ1-3,-,TRBD1,TRBV30
TGTGCCACCTCAGTGCGGTTGTTGCCCGAGCAGTACTTC,CATSVRLLPEQYF,TRBJ2-7,few,-,TRBV6-5
TGTGCCAGCAGTGACAGTAATCAGCCCCAGCATTTT,CASSDSNQPQHF,TRBJ1-5,few,-,TRBV12-3/TRBV12-4
TGTGCCAGCAGCCAAGATAGATCTGGCTACACCTTC,CASSQDRSGYTF,TRBJ1-2,few,-,TRBV14
TGTGCCAGCAGCGTAGGTTCTGGGGGGTCTACAGCAGATACGCAGTATTTT,CASSVGSGGSTADTQYF,TRBJ2-3,-,-,TRBV9
TGTGCCAGCAGTCTACCGGGACAGTGGGCCGGGGAGCTGTTTTTT,CASSLPGQWAGELFF,TRBJ2-2,-,TRBD1,TRBV28
TGCGCCAGCAGCTTGTTGACTAGCGGGAGCTCCTACAATGAGCAGTTCTTC,CASSLLTSGSSYNEQFF,TRBJ2-1,few,TRBD2,TRBV5-1
TGTGCCAGCGGCGGGGGGCACGGTGGGTTAGCTTTCTTT,CASGGGHGGLAFF,TRBJ1-1,-,-,TRBV28
TGCAGTGCTCCTGACGGGACTGAAGCTTTCTTT,CSAPDGTEAFF,TRBJ1-1,-,-,TRBV20-1
TGTGCCAGCAGCTTGGGAAGCGTTTTAAGCACAGATACGCAGTATTTT,CASSLGSVLSTDTQYF,TRBJ2-3,-,-,TRBV5-8
TGTGCCAGCTCCGGGAGGGCAGGGGGAGAGCAGTTCTTC,CASSGRAGGEQFF,TRBJ2-1,-,-,TRBV18
TGTGCCAGCAGTTTTCTCGGCTCGGGAGGCCTATCAGCCAAAAACATTCAGTACTTC,CASSFLGSGGLSAKNIQYF,TRBJ2-4,-,TRBD2,TRBV27
TGTGCCAGCAGCCCAACAAATTCACCCCTCCACTTT,CASSPTNSPLHF,TRBJ1-6,-,-,TRBV3-1/TRBV3-2
TGTGCCAGCAGCTTGGCTCCGGTCGTCAGGGACTATGGCTACACCTTC,CASSLAPVVRDYGYTF,TRBJ1-2,-,-,TRBV5-6
TGTGCCCTTGTCCCCAGGGTTGGACCTAATGAAAAACTGTTTTTT,CALVPRVGPNEKLFF,TRBJ1-4,-,-,TRBV30
TGTGCCAGCAGCGACAGAAGCCATCAGCCCCAGCATTTT,CASSDRSHQPQHF,TRBJ1-5,-,-,TRBV12-3/TRBV12-4
TGTGCCAGCAGTTCCAGGACAGTGGCCGGGGAGCTGTTTTTT,CASSSRTVAGELFF,TRBJ2-2,-,-,TRBV27
TGTGCCAGTAGTACGGGACTAGCGGGATTGGCAGATACGCAGTATTTT,CASSTGLAGLADTQYF,TRBJ2-3,-,TRBD2,TRBV19
TGTGCCAGCAGCTTTCAGGGGGTAACTGAAGCTTTCTTT,CASSFQGVTEAFF,TRBJ1-1,-,TRBD1,TRBV13
TGTGCCAGCAGTTACTCGAGATTTAGCAGGGGCAATCAGCCCCAGCATTTT,CASSYSRFSRGNQPQHF,TRBJ1-5,-,-,TRBV6-2/TRBV6-3
TGTGCCAGCTCTGGTCCAGGGGACGAAAAACTGTTTTTT,CASSGPGDEKLFF,TRBJ1-4,-,-,TRBV19
TGTGCCAGCAGCTTACGGCAGGGCGCAGATACGCAGTATTTT,CASSLRQGADTQYF,TRBJ2-3,-,-,TRBV5-6
TGTGCCTCGAGACTAGCAGGAGGCCACAATGAGCAGTTCTTC,CASRLAGGHNEQFF,TRBJ2-1,-,TRBD2,TRBV10-3
TGTGCCAGCAGCGTAGCGGCGGGGCGCACAGATACGCAGTATTTT,CASSVAAGRTDTQYF,TRBJ2-3,-,-,TRBV9
TGTGCCAGCTCAATTGGACAGGGGATCAAAAATGGCTACACCTTC,CASSIGQGIKNGYTF,TRBJ1-2,-,TRBD1,TRBV18
TGTGCCAGCAGCCCCGTCACAGATACGCAGTATTTT,CASSPVTDTQYF,TRBJ2-3,-,-,TRBV9
TGCGCCAGCAGCGGGGTGACAGGCCAAGAGACCCAGTACTTC,CASSGVTGQETQYF,TRBJ2-5,-,-,TRBV10-2
TGCGCCACCGCTCAGCAGGACCTGACAGGAACCCCCGGGGAGCTGTTTTTT,CATAQQDLTGTPGELFF,TRBJ2-2,few,-,TRBV4-1